These 7 T cell receptor beta chains were all obtained from the same sample, sequenced in a study of CD8 T cells in Susac syndrome. RNA in amounts of about 0.5 to 1 ug was reverse transcribed with random hexamers. Using its own MiXCR run on the immunoSEQ multiplex PCR reads, TCRdb lists one record per CDR3 protein. In the table there are under 200,000 distinct CDR3 sequences, roughly 92% of which are singletons. Sample: CD4+ T cells from PBMCs. The source is a human donor with Susac syndrome.

The CDR3 spells CASSIGDTRGYNEQFF. DNA for the CDR3: TGTGCCAGTAGTATAGGGGACACCAGGGGGTACAATGAGCAGTTCTTC. V gene TRBV19 combines with J gene TRBJ2-1; 7 nucleotides agree with TRBD1. The CDR3 is 16 amino acids. The germline V gene has CDR1 LNHDA and CDR2 SQIVND (reference sequence). V lost 1 base and J lost 4; bases outside the gene matches: 7. The full variable domain, in which reference TRBV19 and TRBJ2-1 provide the parts outside the CDR3, is DGGITQSPKYLFRKEGQNVTLSCEQNLNHDAMYWYRQDPGQGLRLIYYSQIVNDFQKGDIAEGYSVSREKKESFPLTVTSAQKNPTAFYLCASSIGDTRGYNEQFFGPGTRLTVL.

V and J are TRBV4-2 and TRBJ1-6; tentative D call: TRBD1 (6 bases). The V end was cut by 3 bases, the J end by 10 bases, with 16 bases between. Germline assignment: CDR1 LGHNA and CDR2 YNFKEQ. This CDR3 is 15 amino acids long. The CDR3 coding sequence is TGTGCCAGCAGCCACTTAAACAGGGAGGGGTCACCCCTCCACTTT. Protein sequence: CASSHLNREGSPLHF.

The chain joins TRBV20-1 to TRBJ1-2; no reliable D call. This CDR3 is built from 13 residues. The germline V gene encodes CDR1 DFQATT and CDR2 SNEGSKA (reference sequence). V was pared by 0 bases and J by 5 bases, with 10 bases between. The CDR3 region has the DNA TGCAGTGCTAGAGATACCGGCCGTTATGGCTACACCTTC. This codes for CSARDTGRYGYTF.

The chain joins TRBV29-1 to TRBJ1-2, with 9 bases identical to TRBD1. Germline V gene data show CDR1 as SQVTM and CDR2 as ANQGSEA. The CDR3 length is 15 residues. With 4 bases clipped from V and 4 bases from J, the junction kept 10 bases outside the gene matches. CDR3 bases: TGCAGCGTTGGGGGACAGGGATATCCCTTCTATGGCTACACCTTC. This gives the protein CSVGGQGYPFYGYTF. The whole variable domain, remainder taken from reference TRBV29-1 and TRBJ1-2, is SAVISQKPSRDICQRGTSLTIQCQVDSQVTMMFWYRQQPGQSLTLIATANQGSEATYESGFVIDKFPISRPNLTFSTLTVSNMSPEDSSIYLCSVGGQGYPFYGYTFGSGTRLTVV.

The chain uses TRBV6-5 and TRBJ1-6; 7 nucleotides line up with TRBD1. Trimming removed 9 bases from V and 3 bases from J; junction bases left unmatched: 8. The germline gives CDR1 MNHEY, CDR2 SVGAGI. The CDR3 length is 15 residues. The CDR3 loop is CASLRQGNYNSPLHF. CDR3 bases: TGTGCCAGTCTTCGACAGGGAAACTATAATTCACCCCTCCACTTT.

The V and J genes are TRBV4-2 and TRBJ2-3; TRBD2 matches 7 bases. Unmatched junction bases numbered 7, after V lost 3 bases and J lost 1 base. Germline CDR1 is LGHNA and CDR2 is YNFKEQ. The CDR3 totals 16 residues. The DNA for the CDR3 is TGTGCCAGCAGCCAGAGAGCGGGGTCGGGCACAGATACGCAGTATTTT. Translation gives CASSQRAGSGTDTQYF.

This chain uses TRBV6-5 with TRBJ1-4, with a tentative D call TRBD1 (5 bases). In germline, CDR1 is MNHEY, CDR2 SVGAGI. Trimming cost V 0 bases and J 6 bases, with 14 bases left between them. This CDR3 region has 16 residues. The CDR3 nucleotides read TGTGCCAGCAGTTACTCCGTGGGGCGGCTGGATGAAAAACTGTTTTTT. Protein sequence: CASSYSVGRLDEKLFF.